This T cell receptor (beta chain) derives from a study of blood T cell repertoires in COVID-19. Study-wide background: Nucleic acid was either cDNA or gDNA, and it came from T cells, B-cell-depleted T cells, or PBMCs.

The repertoire was sequenced with immunoSEQ multiplex PCR; TCRdb's copy has only in-frame clones and lacks some. The sample yields fewer than 200,000 clones, approximately 85% seen once. V dropped 5 bases and J dropped 1 base, with 5 bases sitting between them. The CDR3 extends over 13 amino acids. Per the germline V gene, CDR1 is SEHNR and CDR2 is FQNEAQ (reference sequence). Sequenced material: peripheral blood. The V gene is TRBV7-9, the J gene TRBJ1-4, with D hard to call. The TCR comes from a man in his fifties or sixties who had recovered from COVID-19. The CDR3: CASSPGTNEKLFF. The CDR3 bases are TGTGCCAGCAGCCCGGGAACTAATGAAAAACTGTTTTTT. Full variable domain (remainder filled in from reference TRBV7-9 and TRBJ1-4): DTGVSQNPRHKITKRGQNVTFRCDPISEHNRLYWYRQTLGQGPEFLTYFQNEAQLEKSRLLSDRFSAERPKGSFSTLEIQRTEQGDSAMYLCASSPGTNEKLFFGSGTQLSVL.